These 17 T cell receptor beta chains share one sample of origin, sequenced in a study of blood T cells in healthy people across ages. Together with a sample-barcoded 5' primer, a J-beta primer mix was included in a second PCR lasting roughly 6 to 12 cycles. TCRdb re-called the 5' RACE reads with MiXCR, one entry per CDR3 protein. The sample lists around 780,000 distinct CDR3 sequences; roughly 25% were seen once. A further study also used this sample, focusing on T cells of mothers and their children.

The sample comprised blood. All receptors come from a boy aged 5-17 years in good health.

The V call is TRBV20-1, the J call TRBJ2-1; D possibly corresponds to TRBD2 (5 bases). The CDR3 has 14 residues. Germline V gene sequence: CDR1 DFQATT, CDR2 SNEGSKA (reference sequence). The V end was cut by 2 bases, the J end by 10 bases, with 18 bases between. CDR3 protein: CSARIALPAGEQFF. The CDR3 coding sequence is TGCAGTGCTAGAATTGCACTCCCGGCGGGCGAGCAGTTCTTC.

This clonotype was picked up a small number of times. This sequence joins TRBV28 and TRBJ2-5; no clear D gene. The J call may be in error: the DNA end matches TRBJ2-7 better. The CDR3 spans 12 residues. Looked up from germline, CDR1 is MDHEN and CDR2 is SYDVKM. CDR3 nucleotide sequence: TGTGCCAGCTCCCCGCTCTCCTACGAGCAGTACTTC. Encoded protein: CASSPLSYEQYF.

This clonotype came up a few times. This chain uses TRBV7-9 with TRBJ1-1; a weak D match, TRBD1 (5 bases). V was trimmed by 1 base and J by 0 bases, leaving 12 bases between them. The V gene's germline CDR1 is SEHNR and CDR2 FQNEAQ (reference sequence). This CDR3 is built from 16 residues. Here the CDR3 reads CASSLGLSGLNTEAFF. In nucleotides, the CDR3 is TGTGCCAGCAGCTTAGGTTTATCAGGGTTGAACACTGAAGCTTTCTTT.

The V and J genes are TRBV29-1 and TRBJ1-2; D perhaps matches TRBD1 (5 bases). The CDR3 covers 17 residues. Germline V gene sequence: CDR1 SQVTM, CDR2 ANQGSEA. Trimming left V 0 bases short and J 2 bases short, with 19 bases between. CDR3 sequence reads: CSVEDRVLGRENYGYTF. Here the CDR3 DNA reads TGCAGCGTTGAAGATCGTGTGCTTGGCAGGGAGAACTATGGCTACACCTTC.

This clonotype appeared a few times. V usage is TRBV20-1 and J usage is TRBJ2-2; D is perhaps TRBD1 (5 bases). The CDR3 sequence is 11 residues long. Germline lookup yields CDR1 DFQATT and CDR2 SNEGSKA (reference sequence). The V gene lost 6 bases and the J gene lost 8 bases, with 10 bases spanning the gap. The CDR3 region has the DNA TGCAGTGCCCCCTGGACAGGGGAGCTGTTTTTT. It codes for CSAPWTGELFF.

The chain employs TRBV4-1 and TRBJ2-1, with 11 bases aligning to TRBD2. Germline lookup yields CDR1 MGHRA and CDR2 YSYEKL. The V segment lost 0 bases and the J segment 8 bases; nucleotides outside the gene matches: 9. This CDR3 is built from 17 residues. DNA of the CDR3: TGCGCCAGCAGCCAAGATCTTTCTAGCGGGGGGTTGTATGAGCAGTTCTTC. The encoded protein is CASSQDLSSGGLYEQFF.

This clonotype has more than one count but fewer than ten. The rearrangement uses TRBV10-1 and TRBJ2-5; D is unclear. The germline V gene encodes CDR1 WNHNN and CDR2 SYGVQD (reference sequence). Trimming stripped 4 bases from V and 5 bases from J, with 14 bases between. This CDR3 is 14 amino acids long. The CDR3 DNA reads as TGCGCCAGCAGTGCCGACTCCGCAGACGAGACCCAGTACTTC. Protein product: CASSADSADETQYF.

This clonotype was counted a few times. V gene TRBV20-1 combines with J gene TRBJ1-5, with 7 positions matching TRBD1. V was clipped by 1 base and J by 3 bases; unmatched bases: 9. The CDR3 extends over 16 amino acids. Germline CDR1 and CDR2: DFQATT and SNEGSKA (reference sequence). The CDR3 is CSARGRSQGVNQPQHF. CDR3 nucleotide sequence: TGCAGTGCTAGAGGGCGTTCGCAGGGGGTCAATCAGCCCCAGCATTTT.

The gene calls are TRBV3-1 and TRBJ1-1; D ambiguous. The CDR3 is 15 amino acids. V gave up 0 bases and J gave up 1 base, with 9 bases separating them. CDR1 is LGHDT and CDR2 is YNNKEL in the germline V gene (reference sequence). In DNA form, the CDR3 reads TGTGCCAGCAGCCAAGATCGCAGATGGAACACTGAAGCTTTCTTT. Amino acid sequence: CASSQDRRWNTEAFF. Filled out from reference TRBV3-1 and TRBJ1-1, the complete variable domain reads DTAVSQTPKYLVTQMGNDKSIKCEQNLGHDTMYWYKQDSKKFLKIMFSYNNKELIINETVPNRFSPKSPDKAHLNLHINSLELGDSAVYFCASSQDRRWNTEAFFGQGTRLTVV.

The V call is TRBV29-1, the J call TRBJ1-1; tentatively, D is TRBD1 (5 bases). CDR3 size: 12 residues. Germline assignment: CDR1 SQVTM and CDR2 ANQGSEA. V gave up 8 bases and J gave up 10 bases, with 20 bases separating them. CDR3: CSLHQGLRGAFF. DNA for the CDR3: TGCAGCCTCCACCAGGGATTGCGAGGAGCTTTCTTT.

The chain is built from TRBV2 and TRBJ2-5; D not certain. The germline V gene encodes CDR1 SNHLY and CDR2 FYNNEI. V lost 8 bases, J lost 5 bases, and 9 bases lay in between. CDR3 length: 11 amino acids. CDR3: CASGRTETQYF. Here the CDR3 DNA reads TGTGCCAGCGGTCGTACGGAGACCCAGTACTTC. Complete variable domain (other parts from reference TRBV2 and TRBJ2-5): EPEVTQTPSHQVTQMGQEVILRCVPISNHLYFYWYRQILGQKVEFLVSFYNNEISEKSEIFDDQFSVERPDGSNFTLKIRSTKLEDSAMYFCASGRTETQYFGPGTRLLVL.

Written as DNA, the CDR3 is TGTGCCAGCAGCGTTGGGACAGCAAATCAGCCCCAGCATTTT. Protein: CASSVGTANQPQHF. J is TRBJ1-5 and V is TRBV9, with 7 bases fitting TRBD1. The V and J ends lost 2 bases and 4 bases, in that order; junction bases with no gene match: 3. The CDR3 is made up of 14 amino acids. Germline V CDR1 and CDR2: SGDLS, YYNGEE.

The chain employs TRBV6-2 or TRBV6-3 and TRBJ1-4, with 9 positions matching TRBD1. CDR1 and CDR2 (germline): MNHEY, SVGEGT. The CDR3 has 16 amino acids. Trimming at V came to 4 bases and at J to 3 bases, leaving 6 bases not matched to a gene. The DNA of the CDR3 is TGTGCCAGCAGTTCGCGACAGGGGGGACCTAATGAAAAACTGTTTTTT. It codes for CASSSRQGGPNEKLFF.

The chain carries TRBV2 and TRBJ2-5; D is unclear. This CDR3 has 12 residues. CDR1 and CDR2 from the germline V gene are SNHLY and FYNNEI. V lost 4 bases, J lost 5 bases, and 8 bases lay in between. Here the CDR3 DNA reads TGTGCCAGCAGTGTGATGTCGGAGACCCAGTACTTC. Protein product: CASSVMSETQYF.

This clonotype was seen a few times. The chain joins TRBV20-1 to TRBJ2-1, with TRBD2 identical over 15 bases. V shed 6 bases and J 8 bases; nucleotides not matched to a gene: 11. CDR3 length: 16 residues. CDR1 is DFQATT, CDR2 SNEGSKA, per germline (reference sequence). As DNA, the CDR3 is TGCAGTGCCCCCCCGGGACTAGCGGGGGGAGAAGATGAGCAGTTCTTC. Translation gives CSAPPGLAGGEDEQFF.

As DNA, the CDR3 is TGCGCCAGCAGCCCGGCCGGGACAGGGAGACAGACCCAGTACTTC. The encoded protein is CASSPAGTGRQTQYF. The chain joins TRBV5-1 to TRBJ2-5, with 9 bases aligning to TRBD1. Trimming at V came to 4 bases and at J to 6 bases, leaving 10 bases not matched to a gene. The CDR3 totals 15 residues. Germline V gene lookup returns CDR1 SGHRS and CDR2 YFSETQ. Filled out from reference TRBV5-1 and TRBJ2-5, the complete variable domain reads KAGVTQTPRYLIKTRGQQVTLSCSPISGHRSVSWYQQTPGQGLQFLFEYFSETQRNKGNFPGRFSGRQFSNSRSEMNVSTLELGDSALYLCASSPAGTGRQTQYFGPGTRLLVL.

This chain joins TRBV27 and TRBJ2-3; D is unresolved. Looked up from germline, CDR1 is MNHEY and CDR2 is SMNVEV (reference sequence). Deletions cut 8 bases from V and 1 base from J, with 10 bases between. This CDR3 is 13 amino acids long. CDR3 DNA: TGTGCCAGCGCCCGGGCGGGCACAGATACGCAGTATTTT. Protein sequence: CASARAGTDTQYF.